This T cell receptor beta chain was recovered during a study of CD8 T cells in Susac syndrome. TCR beta sequences were obtained from blood CD8+ and CD4+ T cells. The multiple sclerosis controls were treatment-naive patients affected by stable or active relapsing-remitting disease. TEMRA cells were enriched by FACS, while CD8+ and CD4+ T cells were obtained through a negative isolation that was performed magnetically. After removal of 2 bases from V and 6 bases from J, the junction contained 7 bases not matched to a gene. This CDR3 region has 16 residues. Germline CDR1 MNHEY, CDR2 SMNVEV (reference sequence). A quantity of about 0.5 to 1 ug RNA underwent reverse transcription using random hexamers. The CDR3 of TCR beta was amplified by immunoSEQ multiplex PCR across 54 Vbeta and 13 Jbeta. Each CDR3 protein is one row after TCRdb ran MiXCR on the immunoSEQ multiplex PCR reads. Found here are more than 150,000 distinct CDR3 sequences, nearly 97% of them singletons; the top ten hold 0.15%.

The source of this sequence is a human donor with multiple sclerosis. The J gene is TRBJ1-2, the V gene TRBV27; 12 positions agree with TRBD1. Source material: CD8+ T cells from PBMCs. CDR3 protein: CASSLRGQGARHGYTF. The DNA for the CDR3 is TGTGCCAGCAGTTTAAGGGGACAGGGGGCACGTCATGGCTACACCTTC.